This is a list of T cell receptor beta chains from one sample in a study of blood T cell repertoires in COVID-19. Clones were read by immunoSEQ multiplex PCR, and TCRdb kept only the in-frame ones, dropping some. Of about 160,000 clones in the sample, 85% were seen once. Sequenced: peripheral blood. These TCRs come from a man aged 40-49 years with acute or convalescent COVID-19. Each CDR3 is given with its conserved first and last residue. The D gene is left open where the match is weak. Some rows have no size entry. The others give once, few or many, or a class for an expanded clone.

CDR3 length: 14; D gene: .; J gene: TRBJ2-7; V gene: TRBV5-4; clone size: .; CDR3 protein: CASSLGGRSYEQYF; CDR3 DNA: TGTGCCAGCAGCTTGGGCGGTCGCTCCTACGAGCAGTACTTC
CDR3 length: 14; D gene: .; J gene: TRBJ1-4; V gene: TRBV7-9; clone size: .; CDR3 protein: CASSLGGMAEKLFF; CDR3 DNA: TGTGCCAGCAGCTTGGGGGGAATGGCTGAAAAACTGTTTTTT
CDR3 length: 14; D gene: .; J gene: TRBJ2-7; V gene: TRBV27; clone size: .; CDR3 protein: CASSLRSRDYEQYF; CDR3 DNA: TGTGCCAGCAGTTTAAGGTCGAGGGACTACGAGCAGTACTTC
CDR3 length: 18; D gene: TRBD1; J gene: TRBJ2-1; V gene: TRBV7-9; clone size: .; CDR3 protein: CASSLGWDRAVVSNEQFF; CDR3 DNA: TGTGCCAGCAGCTTAGGCTGGGACAGGGCAGTCGTGAGCAATGAGCAGTTCTTC
CDR3 length: 17; D gene: TRBD2; J gene: TRBJ2-7; V gene: TRBV4-1; clone size: .; CDR3 protein: CASSQYTPSGGDYEQYF; CDR3 DNA: TGCGCCAGCAGCCAATACACCCCTAGCGGGGGGGACTACGAGCAGTACTTC
CDR3 length: 16; D gene: .; J gene: TRBJ2-3; V gene: TRBV7-2; clone size: .; CDR3 protein: CASSSPPTPYTDTQYF; CDR3 DNA: TGTGCCAGCAGCTCCCCCCCCACACCTTACACAGATACGCAGTATTTT
CDR3 length: 15; D gene: .; J gene: TRBJ2-3; V gene: TRBV5-1; clone size: .; CDR3 protein: CASSLVGGIADTQYF; CDR3 DNA: TGCGCCAGCAGCTTGGTTGGGGGGATTGCAGATACGCAGTATTTT
CDR3 length: 14; D gene: .; J gene: TRBJ2-2; V gene: TRBV3-1/TRBV3-2; clone size: .; CDR3 protein: CASISRRGTGELFF; CDR3 DNA: TGTGCCAGCATCTCCCGTCGGGGCACCGGGGAGCTGTTTTTT
CDR3 length: 17; D gene: TRBD1; J gene: TRBJ2-1; V gene: TRBV24-1; clone size: .; CDR3 protein: CATSDAAGTGRTNEQFF; CDR3 DNA: TGTGCCACCAGTGATGCTGCGGGGACAGGGAGGACGAATGAGCAGTTCTTC
CDR3 length: 13; D gene: .; J gene: TRBJ1-1; V gene: TRBV30; clone size: .; CDR3 protein: CAWSSAGDTEAFF; CDR3 DNA: TGTGCCTGGAGTTCGGCAGGTGACACTGAAGCTTTCTTT
CDR3 length: 17; D gene: .; J gene: TRBJ2-2; V gene: TRBV5-1; clone size: .; CDR3 protein: CASSLGLQGSRSGELFF; CDR3 DNA: TGCGCCAGCAGCTTAGGACTCCAAGGTAGTAGGTCCGGGGAGCTGTTTTTT
CDR3 length: 20; D gene: TRBD1; J gene: TRBJ1-5; V gene: TRBV6-6; clone size: .; CDR3 protein: CASSFRGTGLLIGGNQPQHF; CDR3 DNA: TGTGCCAGCAGCTTCCGTGGGACAGGGTTACTTATTGGGGGCAATCAGCCCCAGCATTTT
CDR3 length: 14; D gene: TRBD1; J gene: TRBJ1-5; V gene: TRBV19; clone size: .; CDR3 protein: CASTETGGNQPQHF; CDR3 DNA: TGTGCCAGTACCGAGACAGGGGGCAATCAGCCCCAGCATTTT
CDR3 length: 11; D gene: TRBD2; J gene: TRBJ2-1; V gene: TRBV2; clone size: once; CDR3 protein: CASGAGREQFF; CDR3 DNA: TGTGCCAGTGGAGCGGGAAGGGAGCAGTTCTTC
CDR3 length: 14; D gene: TRBD1; J gene: TRBJ1-4; V gene: TRBV28; clone size: .; CDR3 protein: CASRGDRVDEKLFF; CDR3 DNA: TGTGCCAGCAGGGGAGACAGGGTAGATGAAAAACTGTTTTTT
CDR3 length: 13; D gene: .; J gene: TRBJ2-7; V gene: TRBV27; clone size: once; CDR3 protein: CASSLWLGYEQYF; CDR3 DNA: TGTGCCAGCAGTTTGTGGCTTGGCTACGAGCAGTACTTC
CDR3 length: 13; D gene: TRBD1; J gene: TRBJ1-2; V gene: TRBV6-4; clone size: .; CDR3 protein: CASSQTGKSGYTF; CDR3 DNA: TGTGCCAGCAGTCAGACAGGGAAGAGTGGCTACACCTTC
CDR3 length: 13; D gene: .; J gene: TRBJ2-1; V gene: TRBV12-3/TRBV12-4; clone size: .; CDR3 protein: CASSQDTYNEQFF; CDR3 DNA: TGTGCCAGCAGTCAGGATACGTACAATGAGCAGTTCTTC
CDR3 length: 16; D gene: TRBD1; J gene: TRBJ2-3; V gene: TRBV18; clone size: .; CDR3 protein: CASSLSTGANADTQYF; CDR3 DNA: TGTGCCAGCTCACTGTCGACAGGGGCGAACGCAGATACGCAGTATTTT
CDR3 length: 15; D gene: .; J gene: TRBJ1-4; V gene: TRBV11-2; clone size: .; CDR3 protein: CASSLQQRGNEKLFF; CDR3 DNA: TGTGCCAGCAGCCTCCAACAAAGGGGAAATGAAAAACTGTTTTTT
CDR3 length: 18; D gene: .; J gene: TRBJ1-6; V gene: TRBV4-2; clone size: .; CDR3 protein: CASSQPLQGSSYNSPLHF; CDR3 DNA: TGTGCCAGCAGCCAACCTTTACAGGGAAGCTCCTATAATTCACCCCTCCACTTT
CDR3 length: 14; D gene: .; J gene: TRBJ1-5; V gene: TRBV19; clone size: .; CDR3 protein: CASSKGGGNQPQHF; CDR3 DNA: TGTGCCAGTAGTAAGGGGGGGGGCAATCAGCCCCAGCATTTT
CDR3 length: 14; D gene: .; J gene: TRBJ1-2; V gene: TRBV9; clone size: .; CDR3 protein: CASSVDGNSYGYTF; CDR3 DNA: TGTGCCAGCAGCGTAGACGGGAACAGCTATGGCTACACCTTC
CDR3 length: 13; D gene: .; J gene: TRBJ1-2; V gene: TRBV13; clone size: .; CDR3 protein: CASSLEEADGYTF; CDR3 DNA: TGTGCCAGCAGCTTAGAGGAGGCGGATGGCTACACCTTC
CDR3 length: 13; D gene: .; J gene: TRBJ1-5; V gene: TRBV18; clone size: .; CDR3 protein: CASSPVGAQPQHF; CDR3 DNA: TGTGCCAGCTCACCTGTGGGCGCTCAGCCCCAGCATTTT